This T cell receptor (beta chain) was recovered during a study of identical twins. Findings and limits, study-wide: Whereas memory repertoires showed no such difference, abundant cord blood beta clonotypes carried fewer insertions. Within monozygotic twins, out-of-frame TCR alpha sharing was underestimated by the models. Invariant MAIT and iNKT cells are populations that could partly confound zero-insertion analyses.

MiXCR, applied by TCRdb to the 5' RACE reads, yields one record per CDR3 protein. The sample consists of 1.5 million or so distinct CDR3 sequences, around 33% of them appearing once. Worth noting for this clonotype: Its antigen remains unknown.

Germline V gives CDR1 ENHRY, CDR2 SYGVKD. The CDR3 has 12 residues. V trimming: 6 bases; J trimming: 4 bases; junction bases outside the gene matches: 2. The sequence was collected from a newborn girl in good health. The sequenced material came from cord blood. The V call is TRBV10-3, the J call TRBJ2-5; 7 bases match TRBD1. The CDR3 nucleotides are TGTGCCATCAGCCGACAGGGAGAGACCCAGTACTTC. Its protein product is CAISRQGETQYF.